Shown below are 19 T cell receptor beta chains from a single sample sequenced in a study of blood T cell repertoires in COVID-19. Some clones are missing from TCRdb's copy, which holds only in-frame ones; the method was immunoSEQ multiplex PCR. The sample has approximately 500,000 clones, around nine tenths seen once; the top ten hold under 8.5%. The sample taken for sequencing was peripheral blood. The receptors were sampled from a woman aged 50 to 60 with COVID-19, enrolled during active disease.

This chain joins TRBV5-4 and TRBJ1-1, with TRBD1 as a possible D gene (6 bases). The CDR3 length is 15 residues. V lost 5 bases and J lost 0, with 14 bases in between. Per the germline V gene, CDR1 is SGHNT and CDR2 is YYREEE (reference sequence). DNA for the CDR3: TGTGCCAGCAGTTCTTTCGGACAGTTGAACACTGAAGCTTTCTTT. This gives the protein CASSSFGQLNTEAFF.

This chain connects TRBV11-2 to TRBJ1-2; 8 nucleotides align to TRBD1. The CDR3 is 13 residues long. Germline V lookup: CDR1 SGHAT, CDR2 FQNNGV. V trimming: 5 bases; J trimming: 3 bases; junction bases outside the gene matches: 2. The CDR3 loop reads CASSADRDYGYTF. The CDR3, as DNA: TGTGCCAGCAGCGCGGACAGGGACTATGGCTACACCTTC.

The chain combines TRBV28 with TRBJ1-1; 7 positions agree with TRBD1. This CDR3 region has 15 residues. CDR1 is MDHEN and CDR2 is SYDVKM in the germline V gene. V was clipped by 5 bases and J by 5 bases; unmatched bases: 11. The CDR3 DNA reads as TGTGCCAGCAGTCCGACAGGGTCGTGGAGGACTGAAGCTTTCTTT. This sequence encodes CASSPTGSWRTEAFF. Variable domain in full (rest from reference TRBV28 and TRBJ1-1): DVKVTQSSRYLVKRTGEKVFLECVQDMDHENMFWYRQDPGLGLRLIYFSYDVKMKEKGDIPEGYSVSREKKERFSLILESASTNQTSMYLCASSPTGSWRTEAFFGQGTRLTVV.

The rearrangement uses TRBV4-2 and TRBJ2-5; D is possibly TRBD2 (5 bases). CDR1 and CDR2 from the germline V gene are LGHNA and YNFKEQ. Trimming pared 1 base from V and 7 bases from J, leaving 13 bases between. The CDR3 runs to 14 residues. CDR3 region: CASSQVRGEGTQYF. The CDR3 region has the DNA TGTGCCAGCAGCCAAGTCCGGGGAGAAGGGACCCAGTACTTC.

V is TRBV4-1 and J is TRBJ1-2; TRBD1 is a possible D gene (6 bases). Germline loops: CDR1 MGHRA, CDR2 YSYEKL. The CDR3 loop spans 17 amino acids. The germline V and J ends were trimmed by 1 base and 4 bases, with 19 bases remaining between them. CDR3 nucleotide sequence: TGCGCCAGCAGCCAAGGGGGTCTGGGGGGGCACGGCTATGGCTACACCTTC. It is translated as CASSQGGLGGHGYGYTF.

The chain links TRBV19 to TRBJ1-2; D call uncertain. V dropped 5 bases and J dropped 2 bases, with 12 bases sitting between them. Germline V gene lookup returns CDR1 LNHDA and CDR2 SQIVND (reference sequence). The CDR3 has 14 amino acids. The CDR3 spells CASSLMTENYGYTF. In DNA, the CDR3 is TGTGCCAGTAGTCTCATGACGGAGAACTATGGCTACACCTTC.

V is TRBV24-1 and J is TRBJ1-2; D may be TRBD1 (6 bases). With 3 bases removed from V and 0 bases from J, the gap between germline ends came to 10 bases. This CDR3 comprises 15 residues. Germline V gives CDR1 KGHDR, CDR2 SFDVKD. The DNA of the CDR3 is TGTGCCACCAGTGATCCACAGGGAACTAACTATGGCTACACCTTC. It specifies CATSDPQGTNYGYTF.

The chain carries TRBV12-3 or TRBV12-4 and TRBJ1-2; D call uncertain. Trimming shortened V by 2 bases and J by 5 bases, and 6 bases separated the two germline ends. CDR3 length: 12 residues. The DNA for the CDR3 is TGTGCCAGCAGTTTATTCAGTTATGGCTACACCTTC. It codes for CASSLFSYGYTF.

Note on this clone: The same CDR3 is also encoded by other DNA sequences in this sample. V is TRBV19 and J is TRBJ1-5; D is uncertain. Germline V gives CDR1 LNHDA, CDR2 SQIVND (reference sequence). Trimming cost V 6 bases and J 0 bases, with 3 bases left between them. The CDR3 sequence is 12 residues long. CDR3 residues: CASRSSNQPQHF. The DNA of the CDR3 is TGTGCCAGTAGGAGTAGCAATCAGCCCCAGCATTTT.

DNA of the CDR3: TGTGCCAGCGGCGGAACGACAGAAATTAACTATGGCTACACCTTC. It encodes CASGGTTEINYGYTF. The genes are TRBV2 and TRBJ1-2, with a possible D match to TRBD1 (5 bases). This CDR3 comprises 15 residues. In germline, CDR1 is SNHLY, CDR2 FYNNEI. Trimming removed 8 bases at V and 1 base at J, with 17 bases between.

The chain couples TRBV7-2 to TRBJ1-3; D is ambiguous. V shed 6 bases and J shed 4 bases, with 10 bases lying between them. Per the germline V gene, CDR1 is SGHTA and CDR2 is FQGNSA. The length of the CDR3 is 13 residues. CDR3 region: CASRDFYGNTIYF. DNA of the CDR3: TGTGCCAGCAGAGATTTCTACGGAAACACCATATATTTT.

The chain recombines TRBV2 with TRBJ2-1; 9 positions agree with TRBD2. CDR3 length: 13 amino acids. After removal of 7 bases from V and 7 bases from J, the junction contained 5 bases not matched to a gene. Germline CDR1 and CDR2: SNHLY and FYNNEI. The CDR3 here is CASTSGEFNEQFF. CDR3 nucleotides: TGTGCCAGCACTAGCGGGGAATTTAATGAGCAGTTCTTC.

The V and J genes are TRBV7-5 and TRBJ1-2. TRBV7-5 is a documented pseudogene. CDR3 length: 10 amino acids. The DNA of the CDR3 is TGTGCCAGCAGCCCCCGGGGCTACACCTTC. Translation gives CASSPRGYTF.

This clone has a single count. DNA of the CDR3: TGTGCCAGTAGTATAGGTTGGTGGGGGGGCCACCCTGGGGCCAACGTCCTGACTTTC. This codes for CASSIGWWGGHPGANVLTF. The chain has TRBV19 and TRBJ2-6, with TRBD2 as a possible D gene (7 bases). Germline V CDR1 and CDR2: LNHDA, SQIVND (reference sequence). V was trimmed by 1 base and J by 2 bases, leaving 18 bases between them. The CDR3 contains 19 residues.

The gene calls are TRBV7-8 and TRBJ1-5; D ambiguous. CDR1 and CDR2 (germline): SGHVS, FQNEAQ. The CDR3 is 15 amino acids. Trimming removed 1 base at V and 1 base at J, with 8 bases between. CDR3 in amino acids: CASSLVSASNQPQHF. In nucleotides, the CDR3 is TGTGCCAGCAGCTTAGTGTCAGCGAGCAATCAGCCCCAGCATTTT.

In its sample, this clone was seen once. This chain uses TRBV30 with TRBJ2-3; D is uncertain. This CDR3 contains 12 residues. V lost 2 bases to trimming and J lost 6 bases, with 9 bases between them. From germline, CDR1 is GTSNPN and CDR2 SVGIG (reference sequence). The CDR3 DNA sequence: TGTGCCTGGAGTCCTCAGAGGGATACGCAGTATTTT. Its translation is CAWSPQRDTQYF.

Only one count was recorded for this clone. J is TRBJ1-2 and V is TRBV28; 9 bases are a match to TRBD1. CDR3 length: 15 amino acids. Losses at the gene ends were 8 bases for V and 6 bases for J; bases not matched to a gene: 13. CDR1 is MDHEN and CDR2 is SYDVKM in the germline V gene. The CDR3 region has the DNA TGTGCCAGCGGTGGACACAGGGGGCTGGATAATGGCTACACCTTC. Protein product: CASGGHRGLDNGYTF.

This clone appeared once. The gene calls are TRBV5-4 and TRBJ2-7, with D tentatively TRBD2 (6 bases). Germline V lookup: CDR1 SGHNT, CDR2 YYREEE (reference sequence). V was shortened by 2 bases and J by 1 base, with 16 bases between the two germline ends. The CDR3 is 16 amino acids. The CDR3 protein is CASSFVAGRDSYEQYF. The CDR3 DNA sequence: TGTGCCAGCAGCTTCGTAGCCGGGCGGGATTCCTACGAGCAGTACTTC.

V usage is TRBV6-5 and J usage is TRBJ1-1; D is undetermined. Trimming removed 6 bases from V and 2 bases from J, with 16 bases in between. There are 15 residues in the CDR3. Germline values: CDR1 MNHEY, CDR2 SVGAGI. This CDR3 reads CASSNGRRVNTEAFF. The CDR3 DNA sequence: TGTGCCAGCAGCAACGGCCGGAGGGTCAACACTGAAGCTTTCTTT.